What follows describes a single TCR beta chain. Its antigen is still unknown. Here immunoSEQ multiplex PCR was the method, and the copy in TCRdb shows in-frame clones only, minus some. The sample has about 2,100,000 clones, 85% to 95% seen once. This entry belongs to a study of shared clonotypes between healthy human individuals. Whole-study results and caveats: Naive subsets generally had larger estimated richness than memory subsets. The small donor group covered limited genetic and exposure diversity. Although depth was large, rarefaction showed that sequencing of the sorted subsets was incomplete.

It was CD45RO-negative cells, positively selected for CCR7, that made up naive CD8 cells, with terminally differentiated effector memory CD45RA+ cells excluded. The germline CDR1 and CDR2 sequences are SGHDT and YYEEEE. This CDR3 contains 14 residues. The V end lost 4 bases, the J end lost 8 bases, and 15 bases lay between the germline ends. This TCR was sampled from a man aged 18-30 years in good health. Some clones in this sample may be carry-over from other donors' samples. The specimen sequenced was naive CD8+ T cells from PBMCs. The chain joins TRBV5-6 to TRBJ1-4; maybe TRBD1 (5 bases). The CDR3 region is CASSPSGVGEKLFF. The CDR3 bases are TGTGCCAGCAGCCCGTCGGGGGTCGGCGAAAAACTGTTTTTT.